This is a list of T cell receptor beta chains from one sample in a study of long-term antiretroviral therapy in people with HIV. Sequenced by immunoSEQ multiplex PCR; TCRdb stores in-frame clones only, minus some. This sample has about 28,000 clones, with 75% to 85% found just once. Sequences were derived from unsorted PBMCs, sampled 0.3 years after starting antiretroviral therapy. The receptors were gathered from a man between 40 and 49 years old with HIV. CDR3s include the opening cysteine and the closing phenylalanine or tryptophan. Each record gives: D gene, V gene, CDR3 length, clone size, J gene, CDR3 DNA, CDR3 protein. The D gene is left open where the match is weak. The listing skips clone size in some rows; elsewhere it reads once, few, many or a size class.

d_call: NA
v_call: TRBV5-4
cdr3_length: 13
clone_size: NA
j_call: TRBJ1-2
cdr3_nt: TGTGCCAGCAGCTTGGAGGGCTTTAATGGCTACACCTTC
cdr3_aa: CASSLEGFNGYTF

d_call: TRBD2
v_call: TRBV18
cdr3_length: 14
clone_size: NA
j_call: TRBJ2-1
cdr3_nt: TGTGCCAGCTCACCACCGGGGGGGTACAATGAGCAGTTCTTC
cdr3_aa: CASSPPGGYNEQFF

d_call: NA
v_call: TRBV15
cdr3_length: 16
clone_size: once
j_call: TRBJ2-7
cdr3_nt: TGTGCCACCAGCAGAGATAAGGCCCGGGGGTCCTACGAGCAGTACTTC
cdr3_aa: CATSRDKARGSYEQYF

d_call: NA
v_call: TRBV4-3
cdr3_length: 14
clone_size: NA
j_call: TRBJ1-2
cdr3_nt: TGCGCCAGCAGCCCGACGCCCCCGGGATATGGCTACACCTTC
cdr3_aa: CASSPTPPGYGYTF

d_call: NA
v_call: TRBV5-4
cdr3_length: 12
clone_size: NA
j_call: TRBJ1-1
cdr3_nt: TGTGCCAGCAGCTACTTTGGATCTGAAGCTTTCTTT
cdr3_aa: CASSYFGSEAFF

d_call: TRBD2
v_call: TRBV27
cdr3_length: 15
clone_size: few
j_call: TRBJ2-2
cdr3_nt: TGTGCCAGCCTTGCCCTAGCGGGAGTCGCCGGGGAGCTGTTTTTT
cdr3_aa: CASLALAGVAGELFF

d_call: TRBD1
v_call: TRBV5-1
cdr3_length: 14
clone_size: NA
j_call: TRBJ2-3
cdr3_nt: TGCGCCAGCAGCTTGGGACAGGGTGGAGATACGCAGTATTTT
cdr3_aa: CASSLGQGGDTQYF

d_call: NA
v_call: TRBV5-4
cdr3_length: 15
clone_size: once
j_call: TRBJ2-3
cdr3_nt: TGTGCCAGCAGCTTTCTTAGAGTAAGCACAGATACGCAGTATTTT
cdr3_aa: CASSFLRVSTDTQYF

d_call: NA
v_call: TRBV2
cdr3_length: 15
clone_size: once
j_call: TRBJ1-4
cdr3_nt: TGTGCCAGCAGCCCACCGGGGTCGTGGGGTGAAAAACTGTTTTTT
cdr3_aa: CASSPPGSWGEKLFF

d_call: NA
v_call: TRBV10-3
cdr3_length: 16
clone_size: NA
j_call: TRBJ2-1
cdr3_nt: TGTGCCATCAGTGAGTGGGTAGCCCGGACCCGGAATGAGCAGTTCTTC
cdr3_aa: CAISEWVARTRNEQFF

d_call: NA
v_call: TRBV7-2
cdr3_length: 16
clone_size: few
j_call: TRBJ1-4
cdr3_nt: TGTGCCAGCAGCCATGACGGGCCCACAACTAATGAAAAACTGTTTTTT
cdr3_aa: CASSHDGPTTNEKLFF

d_call: NA
v_call: TRBV7-9
cdr3_length: 12
clone_size: few
j_call: TRBJ1-2
cdr3_nt: TGTGCCAGCAGCCAGGAGGACTATGGCTACACCTTC
cdr3_aa: CASSQEDYGYTF

d_call: TRBD2
v_call: TRBV10-3
cdr3_length: 14
clone_size: NA
j_call: TRBJ2-1
cdr3_nt: TGTGCCATCTCGTCGCTAGCGGGGTACAATGAGCAGTTCTTC
cdr3_aa: CAISSLAGYNEQFF

d_call: TRBD1
v_call: TRBV7-9
cdr3_length: 13
clone_size: NA
j_call: TRBJ2-5
cdr3_nt: TGTGCGCTAAGAGGACAGGGTCAAGAGACCCAGTACTTC
cdr3_aa: CALRGQGQETQYF

d_call: TRBD1
v_call: TRBV5-1
cdr3_length: 13
clone_size: NA
j_call: TRBJ2-5
cdr3_nt: TGCGCCAGCACCCCAGGGGGCATGGAGACCCAGTACTTC
cdr3_aa: CASTPGGMETQYF

d_call: NA
v_call: TRBV6-1
cdr3_length: 15
clone_size: NA
j_call: TRBJ1-2
cdr3_nt: TGTGCCAGCTCTCCCTCCGGGACACTTAACTATGGCTACACCTTC
cdr3_aa: CASSPSGTLNYGYTF

d_call: NA
v_call: TRBV9
cdr3_length: 15
clone_size: once
j_call: TRBJ2-3
cdr3_nt: TGTGCCAGCAGCGAGACAGCTCGCGTCACAGATACGCAGTATTTT
cdr3_aa: CASSETARVTDTQYF

d_call: NA
v_call: TRBV7-2
cdr3_length: 13
clone_size: NA
j_call: TRBJ1-1
cdr3_nt: TGTGCCAGCAGCTTTAAGATAGCGACTGAAGCTTTCTTT
cdr3_aa: CASSFKIATEAFF

d_call: NA
v_call: TRBV7-2
cdr3_length: 15
clone_size: NA
j_call: TRBJ2-7
cdr3_nt: TGTGCCAGCAGCCACAGCGGCAAATTGTCCTACGAGCAGTACTTC
cdr3_aa: CASSHSGKLSYEQYF

d_call: NA
v_call: TRBV7-6
cdr3_length: 17
clone_size: NA
j_call: TRBJ2-1
cdr3_nt: TGTGCCAGCAGCGCCCACCGGACTTCACCCTCCTACAATGAGCAGTTCTTC
cdr3_aa: CASSAHRTSPSYNEQFF

d_call: TRBD1
v_call: TRBV14
cdr3_length: 17
clone_size: NA
j_call: TRBJ1-3
cdr3_nt: TGTGCCAGCAGCCACCTCAGGACAGGGGGAACTGGAAACACCATATATTTT
cdr3_aa: CASSHLRTGGTGNTIYF

d_call: NA
v_call: TRBV5-1
cdr3_length: 13
clone_size: NA
j_call: TRBJ2-3
cdr3_nt: TGCGCCAGCAGCTTGGAGGGAGGAGATACGCAGTATTTT
cdr3_aa: CASSLEGGDTQYF

d_call: TRBD2
v_call: TRBV28
cdr3_length: 15
clone_size: NA
j_call: TRBJ2-3
cdr3_nt: TGTGCCAGCGGACTAGCGGGGGGGCCGGCAGATACGCAGTATTTT
cdr3_aa: CASGLAGGPADTQYF

d_call: NA
v_call: TRBV13
cdr3_length: 13
clone_size: NA
j_call: TRBJ2-2
cdr3_nt: TGTGCCAGCAGCCCGAGACAGACCGGGGAGCTGTTTTTT
cdr3_aa: CASSPRQTGELFF